The 26 T cell receptor beta chains reported below all come from one sample, sequenced in a study of blood T cells in healthy people across ages. It was with a sample-barcoded 5' primer and a J-beta primer mix that a second PCR of roughly 6 to 12 cycles was run. TCRdb re-called the 5' RACE reads through MiXCR, storing one row per CDR3 protein. This sample yields hundreds of thousands of distinct CDR3 sequences, of which around 62% are seen a single time; around a quarter belongs to the top ten. The sequencing sample was made of blood. The receptors shown here come from a man under 40 in good health.

The chain uses TRBV6-5 and TRBJ2-5; D gene ambiguous. CDR1 is MNHEY and CDR2 is SVGAGI in the germline V gene. Deletions cut 0 bases from V and 11 bases from J, with 25 bases between. The CDR3 covers 17 residues. CDR3 bases: TGTGCCAGCAGTTACTCGATTAAGGGATCGAAAAATGAGTGGCAGTACTTC. This sequence encodes CASSYSIKGSKNEWQYF.

This rearrangement joins TRBV6-5 to TRBJ2-7; D is tentatively TRBD1 or TRBD2 (6 bases each). Deletions cut 7 bases from V and 7 bases from J, with 14 bases between. This CDR3 is 12 amino acids long. Looked up from germline, CDR1 is MNHEY and CDR2 is SVGAGI. The CDR3 loop reads CASTGGGREQYF. As DNA, the CDR3 is TGTGCCAGCACTGGAGGGGGTCGGGAGCAGTACTTC.

This clonotype was detected a few times. V is TRBV12-3 or TRBV12-4 and J is TRBJ1-2; D is possibly TRBD1 (6 bases). This CDR3 has 15 amino acids. The V end lost 6 bases, the J end lost 0 bases, and 14 bases lay between the germline ends. In nucleotides, the CDR3 is TGTGCCAGCAGCCCCAGGGGAAGCGCTAACTATGGCTACACCTTC. Its protein product is CASSPRGSANYGYTF.

The chain is built from TRBV20-1 and TRBJ2-4; D may be TRBD2 (5 bases). CDR3 length: 12 residues. Germline CDR1 is DFQATT and CDR2 is SNEGSKA (reference sequence). V was shortened by 5 bases and J by 13 bases, with 18 bases between the two germline ends. The CDR3 region has the DNA TGCAGTGCTCCAGACACGGGTAGGGAGCAGTACTTC. Translation: CSAPDTGREQYF.

The genes are TRBV5-8 and TRBJ2-1; the D call may be TRBD1 or TRBD2 (5 bases each). Trimming took 0 bases from V and 2 from J, leaving 15 bases between them. CDR3 length: 17 amino acids. Germline CDR1 and CDR2: SGHTS and YDEGEE. The CDR3 protein is CASSLVGTAGPYNEQFF. CDR3 sequence (DNA): TGTGCCAGCAGCTTGGTAGGGACGGCCGGGCCCTACAATGAGCAGTTCTTC.

V usage is TRBV29-1 and J usage is TRBJ1-4; possible D gene TRBD1, 6 bases. This CDR3 spans 15 amino acids. The V end was cut by 6 bases, the J end by 1 base, with 15 bases between. Germline V CDR1 and CDR2: SQVTM, ANQGSEA. CDR3 sequence reads: CSVPQGGGTNEKLFF. The CDR3 bases are TGCAGCGTGCCACAGGGAGGGGGAACTAATGAAAAACTGTTTTTT.

This clonotype turned up a few times. This chain links TRBV9 with TRBJ1-1; D call uncertain. Trimming took off 0 bases at V and 0 bases at J, with 3 bases between the two ends. The CDR3 covers 13 residues. Germline V gives CDR1 SGDLS, CDR2 YYNGEE. CDR3 loop: CASSVAVNTEAFF. The CDR3 DNA sequence: TGTGCCAGCAGCGTAGCCGTGAACACTGAAGCTTTCTTT.

The genes are TRBV3-1 and TRBJ1-6, with TRBD1 as a possible D gene (6 bases). The CDR3 runs 16 residues. V lost 3 bases to trimming and J lost 2 bases, with 11 bases between them. CDR1 is LGHDT and CDR2 is YNNKEL in the germline V gene (reference sequence). The CDR3 sequence: CASSHLRTAYNSPLHF. DNA for the CDR3: TGTGCCAGCAGCCACCTAAGGACAGCCTATAATTCACCCCTCCACTTT.

At least ten counts were recorded for this clonotype. This chain connects TRBV7-2 to TRBJ2-6, with D maybe TRBD2 (6 bases). The CDR3 runs 15 residues. From germline, CDR1 is SGHTA and CDR2 FQGNSA. Trimming removed 5 bases from V and 1 base from J, with 9 bases in between. This CDR3 is CASSRGMSGANVLTF. In DNA form, the CDR3 reads TGTGCCAGCAGCCGGGGGATGTCTGGGGCCAACGTCCTGACTTTC.

This rearrangement joins TRBV4-2 to TRBJ1-2, with 7 nucleotides matching TRBD1. V trimming: 4 bases; J trimming: 3 bases; junction bases outside the gene matches: 5. Germline values: CDR1 LGHNA, CDR2 YNFKEQ. The CDR3 contains 14 residues. The CDR3 DNA is TGTGCCAGCAGCCCGATCGGACAGGACTATGGCTACACCTTC. Its protein product is CASSPIGQDYGYTF.

The chain combines TRBV27 with TRBJ2-5; maybe TRBD2 (7 bases). V was cut by 9 bases and J by 5 bases, with 19 bases left in between. The germline V gene has CDR1 MNHEY and CDR2 SMNVEV (reference sequence). The CDR3 loop spans 14 amino acids. CDR3 sequence reads: CASRYGGPGETQYF. DNA for the CDR3: TGTGCCAGTAGGTACGGGGGGCCCGGTGAGACCCAGTACTTC.

This clonotype was counted once. The rearrangement joins TRBV7-6 to TRBJ2-1; 8 bases align to TRBD2. CDR3 length: 16 amino acids. V was clipped by 4 bases and J by 3 bases; unmatched bases: 8. The germline gives CDR1 SGHVS, CDR2 FNYEAQ. The CDR3 sequence: CASSSRIAGNYNEQFF. The CDR3 DNA follows: TGTGCCAGCAGCTCGAGGATAGCGGGGAACTACAATGAGCAGTTCTTC.

This clonotype occurred a few times. The chain employs TRBV4-3 and TRBJ2-1, with D tentatively TRBD2 (6 bases). V dropped 4 bases and J dropped 1 base, with 11 bases sitting between them. The CDR3 loop spans 15 amino acids. Germline CDR1 is LGHNA and CDR2 is YSLEER. DNA for the CDR3: TGCGCCAGCAGCCTTGCTAGCGCATCCTACAATGAGCAGTTCTTC. It translates to CASSLASASYNEQFF.

The chain recombines TRBV6-4 with TRBJ1-6, with D uncertain. Germline V gene data show CDR1 as MRHNA and CDR2 as SNTAGT. The CDR3 has 13 residues. Deletions cut 2 bases from V and 5 bases from J, with 4 bases between. Written as DNA, the CDR3 is TGTGCCAGCAGTGACAGTGATAATTCACCCCTCCACTTT. Residues: CASSDSDNSPLHF.

There are a few counts of this clonotype. The V call is TRBV6-1, the J call TRBJ1-6; D uncertain. V lost 2 bases and J 7 bases, leaving 12 bases between the germline ends. CDR3 size: 15 residues. In germline, CDR1 is MNHNS, CDR2 SASEGT. CDR3 protein: CASSERGPYNSPLHF. The CDR3 bases are TGTGCCAGCAGTGAAAGAGGACCGTACAATTCACCCCTCCACTTT.

The chain links TRBV6-5 to TRBJ1-1, with D possibly being TRBD1 (6 bases). In germline, CDR1 is MNHEY, CDR2 SVGAGI. Trimming pared 1 base from V and 5 bases from J, leaving 14 bases between. The CDR3 sequence is 15 residues long. Here the CDR3 reads CASSYFGQGRTEAFF. CDR3 nucleotide sequence: TGTGCCAGCAGTTACTTTGGGCAGGGGAGAACTGAAGCTTTCTTT.

In the case of this clonotype: One end of the junction does not line up with germline, which may come from a read error. The chain combines TRBV28 with TRBJ1-2; no firm D call. The V gene's germline CDR1 is MDHEN and CDR2 SYDVKM. CDR3 size: 12 residues. CDR3 sequence (DNA): TGTGCCAGCAGTTTTTTGAACTGTGGCTACACCTTC. The encoded protein is CASSFLNCGYTF.

This clonotype has only one observation. The genes are TRBV4-1 and TRBJ2-1, with TRBD2 matching over 7 bases. Germline assignment: CDR1 MGHRA and CDR2 YSYEKL. The CDR3 totals 13 residues. Trimming at V came to 6 bases and at J to 9 bases, leaving 8 bases not matched to a gene. The CDR3 DNA reads as TGCGCCAGCAGGAGCGCGGGGGTCGGTGAGCAGTTCTTC. Residues: CASRSAGVGEQFF.

The chain recombines TRBV7-2 with TRBJ2-5; 9 nucleotides align to TRBD2. Unmatched junction bases numbered 4, after V lost 3 bases and J lost 2 bases. This CDR3 region has 15 residues. Germline V gene data show CDR1 as SGHTA and CDR2 as FQGNSA. This chain's CDR3 is CASSFAGGPQETQYF. The CDR3 nucleotides read TGTGCCAGCAGCTTTGCGGGGGGGCCTCAAGAGACCCAGTACTTC.

On this clonotype: The missing conserved phenylalanine or tryptophan at the end of this CDR3 makes a read error likely. The chain carries TRBV6-1 and TRBJ2-7, with 8 positions matching TRBD1. V trimming: 1 base; J trimming: 3 bases; junction bases outside the gene matches: 11. Germline values: CDR1 MNHNS, CDR2 SASEGT. The CDR3 spans 17 residues. The CDR3 is CASSEGGPGQGSYEQYL. The CDR3 bases are TGTGCCAGCAGTGAAGGGGGCCCTGGACAGGGAAGCTACGAGCAGTACTTA.

The chain recombines TRBV5-1 with TRBJ1-1; TRBD1 aligns across 8 bases. The V gene end was trimmed by 3 bases and the J gene end by 1 base; junction bases not matched to a gene: 2. This CDR3 has 14 residues. Germline V gene lookup returns CDR1 SGHRS and CDR2 YFSETQ. The CDR3 is CASSSTGENTEAFF. CDR3 sequence (DNA): TGCGCCAGCAGCTCGACAGGGGAGAACACTGAAGCTTTCTTT.

This chain uses TRBV6-2 or TRBV6-3 with TRBJ2-4; D is unclear. The DNA end is a closer match to TRBJ2-5, so the J assignment may be wrong. The CDR3 is made up of 14 amino acids. Germline V gene sequence: CDR1 MNHEY, CDR2 SVGEGT. As DNA, the CDR3 is TGTGCCAGCAGTTACAGACACCCCGGGGAGACCCAGTACTTC. It yields the protein CASSYRHPGETQYF.

The rearrangement joins TRBV28 to TRBJ2-7, with TRBD2 matching over 7 bases. V shed 9 bases and J 0 bases; nucleotides not matched to a gene: 5. Germline lookup yields CDR1 MDHEN and CDR2 SYDVKM. This CDR3 is built from 13 residues. CDR3 sequence (DNA): TGTGCCAGTGGGGGGGTAGTCTCCTACGAGCAGTACTTC. Translation: CASGGVVSYEQYF.

This clonotype showed up just a few times. The chain is built from TRBV7-2 and TRBJ2-5; 7 positions match TRBD2. This CDR3 region has 16 residues. Unmatched junction bases numbered 7, after V lost 2 bases and J lost 1 base. Looked up from germline, CDR1 is SGHTA and CDR2 is FQGNSA. In DNA, the CDR3 is TGTGCCAGCAGCTTATTGGGCGGGGGAACCCAAGAGACCCAGTACTTC. Amino acid sequence: CASSLLGGGTQETQYF.

The V and J genes are TRBV28 and TRBJ1-2; D remains unclear. V was pared by 4 bases and J by 8 bases, with 11 bases between. CDR3 size: 12 residues. Germline V gives CDR1 MDHEN, CDR2 SYDVKM. CDR3 amino acids: CASSSTSFGYTF. In DNA form, the CDR3 reads TGTGCCAGCAGTTCTACAAGCTTCGGCTACACCTTC.

This clonotype was seen a few times. The chain is built from TRBV5-6 and TRBJ2-7; no definite D call. CDR3 length: 12 residues. Germline V gene lookup returns CDR1 SGHDT and CDR2 YYEEEE. V was cut by 3 bases and J by 3 bases, with 7 bases left in between. The CDR3 spells CASSSDYYEQYF. CDR3 in DNA: TGTGCCAGCAGCTCCGATTACTACGAGCAGTACTTC.